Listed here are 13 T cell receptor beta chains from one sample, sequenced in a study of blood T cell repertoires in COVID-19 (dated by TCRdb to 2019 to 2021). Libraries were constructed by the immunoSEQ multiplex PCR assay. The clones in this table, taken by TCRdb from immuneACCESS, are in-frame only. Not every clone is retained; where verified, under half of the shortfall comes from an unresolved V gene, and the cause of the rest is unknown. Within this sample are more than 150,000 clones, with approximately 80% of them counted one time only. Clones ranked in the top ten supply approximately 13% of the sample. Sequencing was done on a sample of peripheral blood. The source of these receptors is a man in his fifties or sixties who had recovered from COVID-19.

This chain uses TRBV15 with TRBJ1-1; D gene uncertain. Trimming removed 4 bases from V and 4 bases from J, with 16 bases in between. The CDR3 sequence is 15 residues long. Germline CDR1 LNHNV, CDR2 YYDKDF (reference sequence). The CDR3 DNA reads TGTGCCACCAGCACCGAATCAGAGGGTGCCACTGAAGCTTTCTTT. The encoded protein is CATSTESEGATEAFF.

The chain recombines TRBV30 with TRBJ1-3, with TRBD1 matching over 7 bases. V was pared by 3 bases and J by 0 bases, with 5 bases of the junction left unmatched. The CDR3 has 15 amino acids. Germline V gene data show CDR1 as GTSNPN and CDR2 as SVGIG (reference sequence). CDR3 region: CAWSHNRGSGNTIYF. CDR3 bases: TGTGCCTGGAGCCATAACAGGGGCTCTGGAAACACCATATATTTT.

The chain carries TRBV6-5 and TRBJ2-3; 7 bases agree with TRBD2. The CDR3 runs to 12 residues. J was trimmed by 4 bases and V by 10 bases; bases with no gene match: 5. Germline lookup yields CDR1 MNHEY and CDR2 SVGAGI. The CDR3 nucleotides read TGTGCCACCAAGCGGGAACCAGATACGCAGTATTTT. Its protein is CATKREPDTQYF.

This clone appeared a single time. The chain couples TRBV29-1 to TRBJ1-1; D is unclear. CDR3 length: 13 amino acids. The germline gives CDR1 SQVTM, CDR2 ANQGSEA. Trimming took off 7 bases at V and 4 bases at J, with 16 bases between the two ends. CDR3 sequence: CSAGWAALTEAFF. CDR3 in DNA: TGCAGCGCCGGATGGGCAGCCCTCACTGAAGCTTTCTTT.

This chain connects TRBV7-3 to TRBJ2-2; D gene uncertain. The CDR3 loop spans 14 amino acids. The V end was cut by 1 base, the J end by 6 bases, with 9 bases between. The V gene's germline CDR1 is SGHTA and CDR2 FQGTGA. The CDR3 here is CASSLRRSSGELFF. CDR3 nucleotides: TGTGCCAGCAGCTTAAGACGTAGCTCCGGGGAGCTGTTTTTT.

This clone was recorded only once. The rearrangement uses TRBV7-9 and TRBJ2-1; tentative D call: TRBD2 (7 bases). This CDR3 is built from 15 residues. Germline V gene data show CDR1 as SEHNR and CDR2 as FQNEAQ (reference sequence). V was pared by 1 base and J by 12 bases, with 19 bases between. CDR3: CASSLGASGARGQFF. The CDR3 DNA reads TGTGCCAGCAGCTTAGGGGCAAGCGGGGCCAGGGGGCAGTTCTTC.

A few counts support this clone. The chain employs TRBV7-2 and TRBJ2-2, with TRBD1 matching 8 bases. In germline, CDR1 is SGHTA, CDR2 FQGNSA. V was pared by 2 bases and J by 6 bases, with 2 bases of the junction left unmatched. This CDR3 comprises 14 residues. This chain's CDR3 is CASSLRQGPGELFF. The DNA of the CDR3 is TGTGCCAGCAGCTTAAGACAGGGGCCCGGGGAGCTGTTTTTT.

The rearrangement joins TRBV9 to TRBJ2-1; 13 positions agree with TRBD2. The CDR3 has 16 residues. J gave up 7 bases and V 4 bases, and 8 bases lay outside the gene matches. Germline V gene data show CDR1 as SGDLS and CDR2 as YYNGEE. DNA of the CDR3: TGTGCCAGCAGCCTTCGACTAGCGGGAGGAAGGAATGAGCAGTTCTTC. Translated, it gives CASSLRLAGGRNEQFF.

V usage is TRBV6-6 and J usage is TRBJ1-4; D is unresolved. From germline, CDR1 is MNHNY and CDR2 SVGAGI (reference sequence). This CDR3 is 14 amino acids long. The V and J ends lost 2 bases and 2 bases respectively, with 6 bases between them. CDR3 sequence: CASSYGQTNEKLFF. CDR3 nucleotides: TGTGCCAGCAGTTACGGCCAGACTAATGAAAAACTGTTTTTT.

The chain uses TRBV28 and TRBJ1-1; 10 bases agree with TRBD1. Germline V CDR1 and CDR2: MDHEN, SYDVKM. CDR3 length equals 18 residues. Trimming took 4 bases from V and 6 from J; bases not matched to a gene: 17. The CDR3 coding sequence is TGTGCCAGCAGTTCGACGAAGATGGACAGGGGGTGGAGGCCTGAAGCTTTCTTT. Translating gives CASSSTKMDRGWRPEAFF.

The CDR3: CASSFYPDNSYEQYF. CDR3 nucleotides: TGTGCCAGCAGCTTTTATCCGGACAACTCCTACGAGCAGTACTTC. The chain has TRBV7-2 and TRBJ2-7, with D possibly TRBD1 on 5 matching bases. The V gene's germline CDR1 is SGHTA and CDR2 FQGNSA. The CDR3 totals 15 residues. Between the trimmed V and J ends, which lost 3 bases and 0 bases, there was a span of 12 bases.

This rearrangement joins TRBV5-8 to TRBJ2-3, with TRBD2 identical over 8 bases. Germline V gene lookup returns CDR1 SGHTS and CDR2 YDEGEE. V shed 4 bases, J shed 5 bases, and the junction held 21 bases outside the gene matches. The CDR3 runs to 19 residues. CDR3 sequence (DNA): TGTGCCAGCAGCCGGGCGACCGGGGGGGGCGGGAGGATTGGAGATACGCAGTATTTT. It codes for CASSRATGGGGRIGDTQYF.

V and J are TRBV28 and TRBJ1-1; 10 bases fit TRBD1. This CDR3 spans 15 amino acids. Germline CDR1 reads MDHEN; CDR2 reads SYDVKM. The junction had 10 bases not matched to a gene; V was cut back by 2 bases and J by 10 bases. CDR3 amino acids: CASSLVGTGEFRAFF. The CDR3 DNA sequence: TGTGCCAGCAGTTTAGTAGGGACAGGGGAATTCAGAGCTTTCTTT. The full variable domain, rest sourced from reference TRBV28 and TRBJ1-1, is DVKVTQSSRYLVKRTGEKVFLECVQDMDHENMFWYRQDPGLGLRLIYFSYDVKMKEKGDIPEGYSVSREKKERFSLILESASTNQTSMYLCASSLVGTGEFRAFFGQGTRLTVV.